These 14 T cell receptor beta chains share one sample of origin, sequenced in a study of post-analysis software for immune sequencing data. Whole-study results and caveats: Patients had higher frequencies than controls of about five TRBV segments, including TRBV5-6, TRBV5-1 and TRBV20-1.

These TCRs are of unknown antigen specificity. The authors incorporated unique molecular identifiers into the TCR beta cDNA libraries. A single record per CDR3 protein comes from TCRdb applying MiXCR to the PCR reads. The sample lists roughly 430,000 distinct CDR3 sequences; approximately 42% were seen once. The sample consisted of blood. Source of these receptors: a girl aged 2 to 9 with multiple sclerosis.

This clonotype appeared a few times. The J gene is TRBJ1-2, the V gene TRBV4-3; 7 bases map to TRBD1. CDR1 and CDR2 from the germline V gene are LGHNA and YSLEER. The CDR3 length is 14 residues. Trimming at V came to 4 bases and at J to 6 bases, leaving 8 bases not matched to a gene. The CDR3 spells CASSPRQGGDGYTF. The CDR3 region has the DNA TGCGCCAGCAGCCCTCGACAGGGCGGGGATGGCTACACCTTC.

The sample holds a few counts of this clonotype. This chain connects TRBV6-5 to TRBJ2-1; 8 bases map to TRBD2. CDR1 and CDR2 (germline): MNHEY, SVGAGI. This CDR3 has 15 amino acids. The ends lost 5 bases at V and 0 bases at J; junction bases unmatched: 3. DNA for the CDR3: TGTGCCAGCAGTCTAGCGGGCCACTCCTACAATGAGCAGTTCTTC. Its protein is CASSLAGHSYNEQFF.

This rearrangement joins TRBV7-9 to TRBJ1-5, with TRBD1 as a possible D gene (5 bases). V lost 5 bases and J 10 bases, leaving 12 bases between the germline ends. The length of the CDR3 is 12 residues. CDR1 is SEHNR, CDR2 FQNEAQ, per germline (reference sequence). The CDR3 protein is CASSLQGNPQHF. The CDR3 nucleotides read TGTGCCAGCAGCCTCCAGGGTAACCCCCAGCATTTT. Full variable domain (outside the CDR3, taken from reference TRBV7-9 and TRBJ1-5): DTGVSQNPRHKITKRGQNVTFRCDPISEHNRLYWYRQTLGQGPEFLTYFQNEAQLEKSRLLSDRFSAERPKGSFSTLEIQRTEQGDSAMYLCASSLQGNPQHFGDGTRLSIL.

As regards this clonotype: It is likely a read error, because the conserved phenylalanine at the end of the CDR3 is missing. The rearrangement uses TRBV6-1 and TRBJ2-1; 15 bases are a match to TRBD2. This CDR3 spans 19 amino acids. From germline, CDR1 is MNHNS and CDR2 SASEGT. The ends lost 6 bases at V and 6 bases at J; junction bases unmatched: 15. DNA of the CDR3: TGTGCCAGCAGGCTCGGACCGGGACTAGCGGGAGGAAGGGTCAATGAGCAGTTCATC. Its translation: CASRLGPGLAGGRVNEQFI.

Note on this clonotype: The germline gene is not matched at one end of the junction; a read error may be the cause. The rearrangement uses TRBV20-1 and TRBJ2-1, with 7 bases that match TRBD1. The CDR3 consists of 15 residues. Per germline, CDR1 DFQATT and CDR2 SNEGSKA (reference sequence). CDR3 sequence (DNA): TGCAGTGTTAGAGGGTCCGGGACAGATCACAATGAGCAGTTCTTC. Its translation: CSVRGSGTDHNEQFF.

This clonotype was found a few times. J is TRBJ1-5 and V is TRBV4-2, with 8 bases matching TRBD1. Germline loops: CDR1 LGHNA, CDR2 YNFKEQ. After removal of 0 bases from V and 2 bases from J, the junction contained 3 bases not matched to a gene. CDR3 length: 16 amino acids. CDR3 sequence (DNA): TGTGCCAGCAGCCAAGACCTGGGACAGGGCAATCAGCCCCAGCATTTT. Translating gives CASSQDLGQGNQPQHF.

This clonotype was seen just once. The chain links TRBV15 to TRBJ2-1, with 10 bases fitting TRBD2. The CDR3 length is 14 residues. The ends lost 5 bases at V and 4 bases at J; junction bases unmatched: 2. The germline V gene has CDR1 LNHNV and CDR2 YYDKDF (reference sequence). CDR3 sequence reads: CATSGTSDYNEQFF. CDR3 bases: TGTGCCACCAGCGGGACTAGCGATTACAATGAGCAGTTCTTC.

This clonotype was seen a handful of times. This chain joins TRBV20-1 and TRBJ2-3, with TRBD2 matching 9 bases. The CDR3 has 14 residues. Germline values: CDR1 DFQATT, CDR2 SNEGSKA (reference sequence). Trimming took 3 bases from V and 2 from J; bases not matched to a gene: 3. CDR3 nucleotides: TGCAGTGCTAGGGGGACTAGCCTCACAGATACGCAGTATTTT. Its protein is CSARGTSLTDTQYF.

Only a few counts were recorded for this clonotype. The genes are TRBV7-8 and TRBJ2-4; 10 nucleotides match TRBD2. Trimming took 6 bases from V and 13 from J; bases not matched to a gene: 9. The CDR3 runs to 13 residues. Germline CDR1 is SGHVS and CDR2 is FQNEAQ. This CDR3 reads CASSEGLAWGQYF. In nucleotides, the CDR3 is TGTGCCAGCAGTGAGGGACTAGCGTGGGGGCAGTACTTC.

The chain joins TRBV20-1 to TRBJ2-7; 8 bases map to TRBD2. J lost 2 bases, V lost 2 bases, and 5 bases had no gene match. The CDR3 has 14 amino acids. Germline-derived CDR1 and CDR2 are DFQATT and SNEGSKA (reference sequence). CDR3 in amino acids: CSARRGLGTYEQYF. The DNA for the CDR3 is TGCAGTGCTAGACGGGGACTAGGGACCTACGAGCAGTACTTC.

V usage is TRBV5-4 and J usage is TRBJ2-7, with D uncertain. CDR1 is SGHNT and CDR2 is YYREEE in the germline V gene (reference sequence). This CDR3 spans 9 amino acids. The V gene lost 9 bases and the J gene lost 5 bases, with 6 bases spanning the gap. CDR3 sequence reads: CAMGDEQYF. The CDR3 region has the DNA TGTGCCATGGGTGACGAGCAGTACTTC.

This clonotype was seen more than once but under ten times. V and J are TRBV4-3 and TRBJ2-1; the match to TRBD2 covers 8 bases. CDR1 LGHNA and CDR2 YSLEER come from the germline V gene. V lost 0 bases and J lost 9; bases outside the gene matches: 10. The CDR3 is 16 amino acids. The DNA for the CDR3 is TGCGCCAGCAGCCAAGATCATCGGGCGGGAGGTCGTGAGCAGTTCTTC. As protein: CASSQDHRAGGREQFF.

The chain has TRBV18 and TRBJ2-3, with TRBD1 as a possible D gene (5 bases). CDR1 and CDR2 from the germline V gene are KGHSH and LQKENI. This CDR3 spans 16 amino acids. The V end was cut by 4 bases, the J end by 2 bases, with 16 bases between. CDR3 in amino acids: CASSRVTVTATDTQYF. The DNA of the CDR3 is TGTGCCAGCTCACGGGTTACCGTGACAGCCACAGATACGCAGTATTTT.

This clonotype was counted many times. One base away lies a much larger clone, so this may be a sequencing read error. This chain links TRBV2 with TRBJ2-7, with 7 bases lining up with TRBD2. Trimming at V came to 5 bases and at J to 2 bases, leaving 6 bases not matched to a gene. The germline CDR1 and CDR2 sequences are SNHLY and FYNNEI. The CDR3 has 14 amino acids. This CDR3 is CASSRAGPAYEQYF. Written as DNA, the CDR3 is TGTGCCAGCAGTAGAGCGGGACCCGCCTACGAGCAGTACTTC.